Listed below are T cell receptor beta chains from one sample, sequenced in a study of Graves' ophthalmopathy and Graves' hyperthyroidism. TCRdb re-derived calls from the multiplex PCR reads in MiXCR, one entry per CDR3 protein. The table lists more than 1,000,000 distinct CDR3 sequences, approximately 35% of them singletons. Input material: peripheral blood or thyroid tissue (not recorded which). The origin of the receptors is an adult man with Graves' hyperthyroidism. Both conserved end residues are trimmed from each CDR3. The order of the fields is J gene, CDR3 length, V gene, CDR3 protein.

TRBJ1-2,11,TRBV12-3/TRBV12-4,ASSLVVLYGYT
TRBJ1-5,13,TRBV2,ASSELGFSNQPQH
TRBJ1-4,9,TRBV29-1,SVGEGGKLF
TRBJ1-2,12,TRBV7-2,ASTQGTGRGGYT
TRBJ2-7,12,TRBV19,ASSSSSGVGEQY
TRBJ2-7,11,TRBV2,ASTGGLSYEQY
TRBJ2-3,15,TRBV2,ASSASASRGRTDTQY
TRBJ1-4,13,TRBV19,ASNQRGGTNEKLF
TRBJ1-1,11,TRBV20-1,SAERQMNTEAF
TRBJ2-7,12,TRBV15,ATSRGQDSYEQY
TRBJ1-1,14,TRBV5-5,ASSLGSGGMNTEAF
TRBJ1-2,12,TRBV4-2,ASSLQEGNGGYT
TRBJ1-6,11,TRBV14,ASSAFLGAPLH
TRBJ1-5,16,TRBV6-2/TRBV6-3,ASSRGPSSGYSNQPQH
TRBJ1-1,11,TRBV7-6,ASSLDGFTKAF
TRBJ2-2,14,TRBV10-3,AISEWGQGATGELF
TRBJ1-5,9,TRBV6-1,ASSEFQPQH
TRBJ2-7,15,TRBV12-3/TRBV12-4,ASRSGGPPIDTYEQY
TRBJ1-2,10,TRBV14,ASSQEHHGYT
TRBJ1-2,15,TRBV7-9,ASSVEGWPGDNYGYT
TRBJ2-2,13,TRBV7-8,ASSSATGAIGELF
TRBJ2-2,14,TRBV12-3/TRBV12-4,ASSTKAGGLTGELF
TRBJ1-5,13,TRBV24-1,ATSDSGQFHQPQH
TRBJ1-6,13,TRBV2,ASSEKSVEASPLH
TRBJ2-7,10,TRBV10-2,ASTGGGCEQY
TRBJ2-6,16,TRBV5-1,ASSSGTGVLSGANVLT
TRBJ1-4,14,TRBV5-6,ASSVRSTGWDEKPF
TRBJ2-7,13,TRBV30,AWSRRAGLTYEQY
TRBJ2-5,15,TRBV4-1,ASSHPGQGDEQETQY
TRBJ1-6,13,TRBV25-1,ASNNRGLLNSPLH
TRBJ2-7,12,TRBV7-2,ASSLAQPTYEQY
TRBJ2-7,10,TRBV12-3/TRBV12-4,ASSLNGVEQY